Following are 11 T cell receptor beta chains from one sample sequenced in a study of vaccination and CD4 T cells after COVID-19. Antigen specificity for these receptors is unknown. Sequence data for DNA of cultured CD4+ T cells were generated by the Oncomine TCR Beta short-read assay. TCRdb redid the calling of the PCR reads with MiXCR, one entry per CDR3 protein. There are roughly 8,400 distinct CDR3 sequences in the sample; approximately 60% occur only once, and around 12% lies in the top ten. The treatment was: roughly nine-day PBMC culture with coronavirus spike peptide pools or control peptides (ViraFEST assay). This material consisted of cultured CD4+ T cells from blood, taken after SARS-CoV-2 vaccination. The source of these receptors is a human donor with COVID-19.

The chain employs TRBV19 and TRBJ2-2; D ambiguous. V lost 3 bases and J lost 6, with 8 bases in between. CDR3 size: 13 residues. Germline V gives CDR1 LNHDA, CDR2 SQIVND (reference sequence). CDR3 nucleotide sequence: TGTGCCAGTAGTATCTTGGCTTCCGGGGAGCTGTTTTTT. This sequence encodes CASSILASGELFF.

The chain uses TRBV28 and TRBJ2-7; D is perhaps TRBD1 (6 bases). Germline CDR1 reads MDHEN; CDR2 reads SYDVKM. The CDR3 runs to 12 residues. Trimming removed 10 bases at V and 7 bases at J, with 17 bases between. The CDR3: CATTTGSVEQYF. Written as DNA, the CDR3 is TGTGCCACAACGACAGGATCTGTGGAGCAGTACTTC.

In this sample, this clonotype turned up a few times. The V gene is TRBV20-1, the J gene TRBJ2-3; D unresolved. Germline-derived CDR1 and CDR2 are DFQATT and SNEGSKA (reference sequence). Between the trimmed V and J ends, which lost 0 bases and 2 bases, there was a span of 12 bases. The CDR3 sequence is 15 residues long. CDR3 sequence: CSARDDRNPTDTQYF. In DNA form, the CDR3 reads TGCAGTGCTAGAGATGACCGCAACCCCACAGATACGCAGTATTTT.

This clonotype is categorized as large. The chain uses TRBV2 and TRBJ2-6; the D is unclear. The CDR3 is 15 residues long. The germline gives CDR1 SNHLY, CDR2 FYNNEI. Trimming took off 4 bases at V and 1 base at J, with 8 bases between the two ends. This CDR3 is CASSGWGSGANVLTF. CDR3 bases: TGTGCCAGCAGTGGGTGGGGATCTGGGGCCAACGTCCTGACTTTC.

This clonotype turned up a few times. The chain has TRBV6-2 or TRBV6-3 and TRBJ1-1; D gene unclear. The length of the CDR3 is 15 residues. Germline CDR1 reads MNHEY; CDR2 reads SVGEGT. V gave up 8 bases and J gave up 1 base, with 17 bases separating them. The CDR3 loop is CASSPRGGRNTEAFF. As DNA, the CDR3 is TGTGCCAGCTCCCCACGGGGAGGGAGGAACACTGAAGCTTTCTTT.

The chain uses TRBV6-1 and TRBJ1-1; TRBD1 might be the D (6 bases). This CDR3 has 14 amino acids. The V gene's germline CDR1 is MNHNS and CDR2 SASEGT. V was shortened by 7 bases and J by 7 bases, with 19 bases between the two germline ends. The CDR3 protein is CASMDLRGGNEAFF. The CDR3, as DNA: TGTGCCAGCATGGACCTCAGAGGGGGGAATGAAGCTTTCTTT.

The gene calls are TRBV7-9 and TRBJ2-7; D not resolved. The CDR3 sequence is 15 residues long. Trimming pared 1 base from V and 0 bases from J, leaving 10 bases between. CDR1 is SEHNR, CDR2 FQNEAQ, per germline (reference sequence). CDR3 residues: CASSLETVGSYEQYF. The CDR3, as DNA: TGTGCCAGCAGCTTAGAAACAGTGGGCTCCTACGAGCAGTACTTC.

To note about this clonotype: The junction shows a germline mismatch at one end, possibly a read error. The V gene is TRBV7-7, the J gene TRBJ2-1, with unresolved D. Per the germline V gene, CDR1 is SSHAT and CDR2 is FNYEAQ (reference sequence). The CDR3 runs to 13 residues. This CDR3 is CASSAGEYNEQFF. Here the CDR3 DNA reads TGTGCTAGCAGCGCCGGCGAGTACAATGAGCAGTTCTTC.

The chain links TRBV2 to TRBJ1-5; 8 bases align to TRBD1. From germline, CDR1 is SNHLY and CDR2 FYNNEI. Trimming at V came to 9 bases and at J to 9 bases, leaving 10 bases not matched to a gene. The CDR3 totals 13 residues. CDR3 nucleotide sequence: TGTGCCAGGGGCGGACAGGGTGAGGGGCCCCAGCATTTT. Translation: CARGGQGEGPQHF. The whole variable domain, remainder taken from reference TRBV2 and TRBJ1-5, is EPEVTQTPSHQVTQMGQEVILRCVPISNHLYFYWYRQILGQKVEFLVSFYNNEISEKSEIFDDQFSVERPDGSNFTLKIRSTKLEDSAMYFCARGGQGEGPQHFGDGTRLSIL.

This clonotype turned up a few times. This chain links TRBV10-3 with TRBJ2-5, with 10 positions matching TRBD2. Unmatched junction bases numbered 3, after V lost 3 bases and J lost 2 bases. The germline V gene has CDR1 ENHRY and CDR2 SYGVKD. The CDR3 extends over 15 amino acids. CDR3 amino acids: CAISELAGTQETQYF. The CDR3, as DNA: TGTGCCATCAGTGAACTAGCGGGGACTCAAGAGACCCAGTACTTC.

This clonotype was detected once. The chain is built from TRBV28 and TRBJ1-6; D is undetermined. From germline, CDR1 is MDHEN and CDR2 SYDVKM. V lost 10 bases, J lost 0 bases, and 7 bases lay in between. The length of the CDR3 is 13 residues. The CDR3 spells CAIGSSYNSPLHF. DNA for the CDR3: TGTGCCATCGGGAGCTCCTATAATTCACCCCTCCACTTT.